Listed below are T cell receptor beta chains from one sample, sequenced in a study of T cells in Graves' hyperthyroidism and ophthalmopathy. A single record per CDR3 protein comes from TCRdb applying MiXCR to the multiplex PCR reads. Of under 400,000 distinct CDR3 sequences in the sample, 16% are singletons; the top ten hold approximately 33%. The sample taken for sequencing was blood. Every receptor here comes from a man aged 25 to 40 with Graves' hyperthyroidism. The CDR3 runs from the conserved cysteine through the conserved F or W. Fields, in order: V gene, clone size, D gene, J gene, CDR3 protein, CDR3 DNA. A D gene is named only where the DNA matches it firmly. The size of a clone is reported for some rows only, either as once, few or many, or as a class for expanded clones.

V gene: TRBV11-2
clone size: many
D gene: .
J gene: TRBJ1-2
CDR3 protein: CASSLDTRGDYGYTF
CDR3 DNA: TGTGCCAGCAGCTTAGATACCCGGGGGGACTATGGCTACACCTTC

V gene: TRBV7-9
clone size: .
D gene: .
J gene: TRBJ1-2
CDR3 protein: CASSDEAKGGGYTF
CDR3 DNA: TGTGCCAGCAGCGATGAGGCAAAGGGAGGAGGCTACACCTTC

V gene: TRBV11-2
clone size: few
D gene: TRBD2
J gene: TRBJ2-6
CDR3 protein: CASSLFAGAGANVLTF
CDR3 DNA: TGTGCCAGCAGCTTATTCGCGGGAGCCGGGGCCAACGTCCTGACTTTC

V gene: TRBV7-2
clone size: few
D gene: TRBD2
J gene: TRBJ2-5
CDR3 protein: CASSSSASGTSGSAGRGQYF
CDR3 DNA: TGTGCCAGCAGCTCCTCCGCGTCCGGGACTAGCGGGAGCGCTGGGAGAGGCCAGTACTTC

V gene: TRBV28
clone size: .
D gene: .
J gene: TRBJ1-1
CDR3 protein: CASSSQGLMNTEAFF
CDR3 DNA: TGTGCCAGCAGTTCCCAGGGGCTGATGAACACTGAAGCTTTCTTT

V gene: TRBV19
clone size: .
D gene: .
J gene: TRBJ1-5
CDR3 protein: CASSIGNGLNQPQHF
CDR3 DNA: TGTGCCAGTAGTATAGGAAACGGATTAAATCAGCCCCAGCATTTT

V gene: TRBV27
clone size: many
D gene: .
J gene: TRBJ2-3
CDR3 protein: CASSLIWEDTDTQYF
CDR3 DNA: TGTGCCAGCAGTTTGATTTGGGAGGACACAGATACGCAGTATTTT

V gene: TRBV3-1
clone size: many
D gene: TRBD1
J gene: TRBJ2-2
CDR3 protein: CASSPRTGGGELFF
CDR3 DNA: TGTGCCAGCAGCCCCCGGACAGGGGGCGGGGAGCTGTTTTTT

V gene: TRBV28
clone size: .
D gene: TRBD1
J gene: TRBJ1-5
CDR3 protein: CASSSDRDQNQPQHF
CDR3 DNA: TGTGCCAGCAGTTCAGACAGGGACCAAAATCAGCCCCAGCATTTT

V gene: TRBV7-2
clone size: .
D gene: .
J gene: TRBJ1-5
CDR3 protein: CASSSTSGSHQPQHF
CDR3 DNA: TGTGCCAGCAGCTCGACCTCAGGGAGTCATCAGCCCCAGCATTTT

V gene: TRBV30
clone size: many
D gene: .
J gene: TRBJ1-1
CDR3 protein: CAWSVVKGGNAFF
CDR3 DNA: TGTGCCTGGAGTGTAGTGAAGGGAGGGAATGCTTTCTTT

V gene: TRBV7-9
clone size: .
D gene: .
J gene: TRBJ2-1
CDR3 protein: CASSLGLRGRGLSSYNEQFF
CDR3 DNA: TGTGCCAGCAGCTTAGGTCTCAGGGGGAGGGGCCTAAGCTCCTACAATGAGCAGTTCTTC

V gene: TRBV6-2/TRBV6-3
clone size: few
D gene: TRBD2
J gene: TRBJ2-4
CDR3 protein: CASSYPTSGPAIIQYF
CDR3 DNA: TGTGCCAGCAGTTACCCCACTAGCGGGCCGGCTATAATTCAGTACTTC